This T cell receptor beta chain is drawn from a study of cytomegalovirus exposure and HLA in healthy donors. Study findings and constraints: Rarity held for most TCR sequences, but there were some public TCRs that occurred in many donors. The investigators catalogued 150 to 200 TCR beta chains as cytomegalovirus-associated. Data from an earlier analysis indicated that most TCR beta V segments were productive either about 87% or about 30% of the time. The classifier was said to identify cytomegalovirus status with high specificity and sensitivity.

With 60 Vbeta and 13 Jbeta primers, the PCR was carried out. Some clones are missing from TCRdb's copy, which holds only in-frame ones; the method was immunoSEQ multiplex PCR. The data hold under 120,000 clones, with 55% to 65% observed a single time. From germline, CDR1 is MNHNS and CDR2 SASEGT. CDR3 length equals 15 residues. The trim removed 7 bases at V and 0 bases at J, leaving 6 bases unmatched. Regarding this clone: Antigen: not known.

This sequence was found in a man in his thirties or forties in good health and CMV-seropositive. Sequencing was carried out using PBMCs. V and J are TRBV6-1 and TRBJ1-3, with 7 positions matching TRBD1. The CDR3: CASMQGDPSGNTIYF. The CDR3, as DNA: TGTGCCAGCATGCAGGGGGATCCCTCTGGAAACACCATATATTTT.